Described below is a single TCR beta chain sequence and its context. Enrollment of patients from Seattle took place during active infection, with longitudinal follow-up. Germline V lookup: CDR1 SQVTM, CDR2 ANQGSEA. The CDR3 is 11 amino acids. This sample is part of a study of blood T cell repertoires in COVID-19. Looking at the study overall: Spain, Italy and the United States supplied samples that represented acute and convalescent COVID-19. In each case, the material was cDNA or gDNA derived from T cells, B-cell-depleted T cells, or PBMCs.

The assay was immunoSEQ multiplex PCR, and TCRdb's table has in-frame clones only and misses some. The profile shows 100,000 to 150,000 clones, 80% to 90% of them singletons. The sequence was collected from a man in his sixties with COVID-19, enrolled during active disease. The sample was peripheral blood. This chain uses TRBV29-1 with TRBJ1-1; weak D call: TRBD1 (5 bases). The CDR3 DNA sequence: TGCATCTCAGGGACTGGCTCCGAAGCTTTCTTT. Amino acids: CISGTGSEAFF.